This T cell receptor beta chain was recovered during a study of cytomegalovirus exposure and HLA in healthy donors. On the study more broadly: Genetic ancestry analysis placed under 90% of the roughly 400 donors that were genotyped in the Caucasian-associated cluster. The study, taken as a whole, reports: A later analysis showed HLA-associated TCR beta chains outstripping equally common others in clonal expansion. One variant, a missense change in DCLRE1C, was linked in a later analysis to TCR beta V- and J-gene trimming.

PCR amplification relied on 60 Vbeta primers (plus 13 Jbeta primers). This table comes from immunoSEQ multiplex PCR, and its TCRdb copy is limited to in-frame clones, with some not included. The sample has fewer than 150,000 clones; 55% to 80% are singletons. Remarks on this clone: Its specificity is unknown.

Sequenced: PBMCs. This clonotype was obtained from a human donor in good health.

The CDR3 spells CASSLLQGEETQYF. The CDR3 coding sequence is TGTGCCAGCAGCCTTCTACAGGGTGAGGAGACCCAGTACTTC. The gene calls are TRBV5-5 and TRBJ2-5; tentatively, D is TRBD1 (6 bases). The CDR3 loop spans 14 amino acids. Trimming pared 4 bases from V and 5 bases from J, leaving 15 bases between. Germline assignment: CDR1 SGHKS and CDR2 YYEKEE (reference sequence).